These T cell receptor beta chains were read from a single sample in a study of regulatory T cells in long-lasting Graves disease. Each CDR3 protein gets one entry after TCRdb re-called the multiplex PCR reads with MiXCR. Among hundreds of thousands of distinct CDR3 sequences listed, roughly 15% were seen once. The sample was also linked to a second study, of T cells in Graves' hyperthyroidism and ophthalmopathy.

The starting material was peripheral blood mononuclear cells (PBMCs), obtained at new diagnosis, from a patient treated with antithyroid drugs. The receptor set was obtained from a woman in her thirties with Graves disease. CDR3s include the opening cysteine and the closing phenylalanine or tryptophan. Fields, in order: clone size, D gene, V gene, J gene, CDR3 DNA, CDR3 protein. D genes are given only for firm matches. The size field is filled for only some rows; it gives once, few, many or a size class.

size: many
D: TRBD1
V: TRBV11-2
J: TRBJ1-4
DNA: TGTGCCAGCAGCTACGAGGGACAGGGAAGTGAAAAACTGTTTTTT
CDR3: CASSYEGQGSEKLFF

size: many
D: NA
V: TRBV7-8
J: TRBJ2-3
DNA: TGTGCCAGCAGCTCGCGACTAGTTGGGGATACGCAGTATTTT
CDR3: CASSSRLVGDTQYF

size: NA
D: NA
V: TRBV24-1
J: TRBJ1-2
DNA: TGTGCCACCAGTGATTCCTGGGGCAGCCCCAACTATGGCTACACCTTC
CDR3: CATSDSWGSPNYGYTF

size: many
D: NA
V: TRBV28
J: TRBJ1-2
DNA: TGTGCCAGCAGTTTGTTGACAGGTGGCTACACCTTC
CDR3: CASSLLTGGYTF

size: few
D: NA
V: TRBV18
J: TRBJ2-1
DNA: TGTGCCAGCTCACCACCGTGGGCGGGATCCTACAATGAGCAGTTCTTC
CDR3: CASSPPWAGSYNEQFF

size: many
D: TRBD2
V: TRBV20-1
J: TRBJ2-3
DNA: TGCAGTGCCGGGACTACCACAGATACGCAGTATTTT
CDR3: CSAGTTTDTQYF

size: few
D: NA
V: TRBV10-3
J: TRBJ1-1
DNA: TGTGCCACCGCATTGGGGGGAATGAACACTGAAGCTTTCTTT
CDR3: CATALGGMNTEAFF

size: many
D: TRBD1
V: TRBV7-2
J: TRBJ1-6
DNA: TGTGCCAGCAGCTTATTCACTGGGACAGGGGGTTCACCCCTCCACTTT
CDR3: CASSLFTGTGGSPLHF

size: many
D: NA
V: TRBV24-1
J: TRBJ2-1
DNA: TGTGCCACCAGTGATTTGTCGGACGGGGGCAATGAGCAGTTCTTC
CDR3: CATSDLSDGGNEQFF

size: few
D: NA
V: TRBV4-1
J: TRBJ2-1
DNA: TGCGCCAGCAGCCAAGATATGGACAATGAGCAGTTCTTC
CDR3: CASSQDMDNEQFF

size: NA
D: NA
V: TRBV6-2/TRBV6-3
J: TRBJ1-1
DNA: TGTGCCGCGCAGGGGCCGATGAACACTGAAGCTTTCTTT
CDR3: CAAQGPMNTEAFF

size: many
D: TRBD1
V: TRBV2
J: TRBJ1-5
DNA: TGTGCCAGCAGACCGGACAGGGGGCCTCAGCCCCAGCATTTT
CDR3: CASRPDRGPQPQHF

size: many
D: TRBD2
V: TRBV28
J: TRBJ2-1
DNA: TGTGCCAGCACTCAAAAGACTAGCGGGAGGGCTCTTCGTTGGAATGAGCAGTTCTTC
CDR3: CASTQKTSGRALRWNEQFF

size: NA
D: NA
V: TRBV10-2
J: TRBJ1-2
DNA: TGCGCCAGCAGTGGGGTGCACAGTCAGTCTTATGGCTACACCTTC
CDR3: CASSGVHSQSYGYTF

size: NA
D: NA
V: TRBV7-2
J: TRBJ2-7
DNA: TGTGCCAGCAGCTTAGAAGGAGGACTCTTCTACGAGCAGTACTTC
CDR3: CASSLEGGLFYEQYF

size: few
D: TRBD1
V: TRBV5-1
J: TRBJ2-5
DNA: TGCGCCAGCAGCCCCAGACGTTCACAGGGGACAGGGGAGACCCAGTACTTC
CDR3: CASSPRRSQGTGETQYF

size: NA
D: TRBD2
V: TRBV20-1
J: TRBJ2-2
DNA: TGCAGTGCTCAGCGGGAAGGTTCCACCGGGGAGCTGTTTTTT
CDR3: CSAQREGSTGELFF

size: NA
D: TRBD1
V: TRBV6-1
J: TRBJ1-5
DNA: TGTGCCAGCAGTGAGGACAGGGGCGTACAGCCCCAGCATTTT
CDR3: CASSEDRGVQPQHF

size: many
D: NA
V: TRBV6-5
J: TRBJ1-2
DNA: TGTGCCAGCAGCTACGGCCGATATGGCTACACCTTC
CDR3: CASSYGRYGYTF

size: NA
D: TRBD2
V: TRBV29-1
J: TRBJ2-1
DNA: TGCAGCGTCGGAGGAAGTGGGGGGGGAAGGTACAATGAGCAGTTCTTC
CDR3: CSVGGSGGGRYNEQFF

size: many
D: TRBD2
V: TRBV28
J: TRBJ2-2
DNA: TGTGCCTGTGGGGTAGCGGGAGTTGGCGGGGAGCTGTTTTTT
CDR3: CACGVAGVGGELFF

size: NA
D: TRBD2
V: TRBV6-1
J: TRBJ2-4
DNA: TGTGCCAGTCAGCCCACGTTGGGCGGGGGCAAAAACATTCAGTACTTC
CDR3: CASQPTLGGGKNIQYF

size: few
D: NA
V: TRBV5-4
J: TRBJ1-1
DNA: TGTGCCAGCAGCTTCTCGCCCTTCGAAGCTTTCTTT
CDR3: CASSFSPFEAFF

size: many
D: NA
V: TRBV25-1
J: TRBJ1-1
DNA: TGTGCCAGCAGCGCGAGGGTACAGGAAGCTTTCTTT
CDR3: CASSARVQEAFF

size: many
D: NA
V: TRBV20-1
J: TRBJ2-7
DNA: TGCAGTGCTTTGACCGAGAATTCCTACGAGCAGTACTTC
CDR3: CSALTENSYEQYF

size: NA
D: NA
V: TRBV20-1
J: TRBJ2-7
DNA: TGCAGTGCTAACCGTCCTCTCCAACTCGAGCAGTACTTC
CDR3: CSANRPLQLEQYF

size: few
D: NA
V: TRBV7-9
J: TRBJ2-3
DNA: TGTGCCAGCAGCTTAGTCGCTAGCGTGTTTACAGATACGCAGTATTTT
CDR3: CASSLVASVFTDTQYF

size: NA
D: NA
V: TRBV20-1
J: TRBJ1-2
DNA: TGCAGTGCTGGAAGCTATGGCTACACCTTC
CDR3: CSAGSYGYTF

size: NA
D: NA
V: TRBV19
J: TRBJ2-7
DNA: TGTGCCAGTAGTATTTTTATGGGCAACTCCTACGAGCAGTACTTC
CDR3: CASSIFMGNSYEQYF

size: few
D: NA
V: TRBV5-6
J: TRBJ1-1
DNA: TGTGCCAGCATCCCTTTGAACGGGGGACAAGCTTTCTTT
CDR3: CASIPLNGGQAFF

size: many
D: NA
V: TRBV12-3/TRBV12-4
J: TRBJ1-1
DNA: TGTGCCAGCAGCTATCAACAGGGTTACACTGAAGCTTTCTTT
CDR3: CASSYQQGYTEAFF

size: few
D: TRBD1
V: TRBV6-1
J: TRBJ1-6
DNA: TGTGCCAGCAGATTGACAGGGGGCGCGATAAGTAATTCACCCCTCCACTTT
CDR3: CASRLTGGAISNSPLHF

size: many
D: NA
V: TRBV27
J: TRBJ1-1
DNA: TGTGCCAGCAGTCAGGACGGCATTTTTGAGCCGAACACTGAAGCTTTCTTT
CDR3: CASSQDGIFEPNTEAFF

size: few
D: NA
V: TRBV19
J: TRBJ2-5
DNA: TGTGCCAGTAGTATTGCTGTGGCAGGTAACGACCAAGAGACCCAGTACTTC
CDR3: CASSIAVAGNDQETQYF

size: NA
D: TRBD2
V: TRBV6-2/TRBV6-3
J: TRBJ2-1
DNA: TGTGCCAGCAGAGAACTAGCGGGGGGGATATATGAGCAGTTCTTC
CDR3: CASRELAGGIYEQFF

size: NA
D: NA
V: TRBV29-1
J: TRBJ2-3
DNA: TGCAGCGTTGAGCCCGGGGCAGATACGCAGTATTTT
CDR3: CSVEPGADTQYF

size: NA
D: NA
V: TRBV6-1
J: TRBJ2-2
DNA: TGTGCCAGCAGTCCGCAGGCCAGGGGCCGAACCGGGGAGCTGTTTTTT
CDR3: CASSPQARGRTGELFF

size: many
D: NA
V: TRBV3-1
J: TRBJ2-7
DNA: TGTGCCAGCAGCCAAGACGTTTTCGAGCAGTACTTC
CDR3: CASSQDVFEQYF

size: NA
D: NA
V: TRBV7-7
J: TRBJ2-2
DNA: TGTGCTAGCAGCTTAGCGCCAGGGAACACCGGGGAGCTGTTTTTT
CDR3: CASSLAPGNTGELFF

size: NA
D: NA
V: TRBV28
J: TRBJ2-3
DNA: TGTGCCAGCAGTGGGGGGCTCCTCCTAGCAGATACGGCTAGCACAGATACGCAGTATTTT
CDR3: CASSGGLLLADTASTDTQYF

size: NA
D: TRBD1
V: TRBV4-2
J: TRBJ2-5
DNA: TGTGCCAGCAGCCAAGATCGGGACAGGGAAGAGACCCAGTACTTC
CDR3: CASSQDRDREETQYF

size: many
D: NA
V: TRBV6-5
J: TRBJ1-5
DNA: TGTGCCAGCAGTTACTCCGGCGGCAGCAATCAGCCCCAGCATTTT
CDR3: CASSYSGGSNQPQHF

size: few
D: NA
V: TRBV27
J: TRBJ1-2
DNA: TGTGCCAGCAGTTTATCGGGTGCGATCTATGGCTACACCTTC
CDR3: CASSLSGAIYGYTF

size: many
D: NA
V: TRBV29-1
J: TRBJ2-1
DNA: TGCAGCGTTGGGGGCAGGTACAATGAGCAGTTCTTC
CDR3: CSVGGRYNEQFF

size: NA
D: TRBD1
V: TRBV28
J: TRBJ2-6
DNA: TGTGCCAGCAGTTTATGGGGACAGGGGACGTCTGGGGCCAACGTCCTGACTTTC
CDR3: CASSLWGQGTSGANVLTF

size: NA
D: TRBD1
V: TRBV5-8
J: TRBJ2-7
DNA: TGTGCCAGCAGGACACGGGACAGGGCGAGCTCCTACGAGCAGTACTTC
CDR3: CASRTRDRASSYEQYF

size: many
D: NA
V: TRBV7-8
J: TRBJ2-3
DNA: TGTGCCAGCAGCTTTGAGGGCCATACCCCCACAGATACGCAGTATTTT
CDR3: CASSFEGHTPTDTQYF

size: many
D: TRBD1
V: TRBV27
J: TRBJ1-6
DNA: TGTGCCAGCTCCCTGGGACAGGGGGATTCACCCCTCCACTTT
CDR3: CASSLGQGDSPLHF

size: NA
D: TRBD1
V: TRBV4-2
J: TRBJ2-7
DNA: TGTGCCAGCAGCCAAGCCGGGACAGGGGGCAGTTTCCGCGAGCAGTACTTC
CDR3: CASSQAGTGGSFREQYF

size: many
D: NA
V: TRBV7-6
J: TRBJ1-1
DNA: TGTGCCAGCAGCCGATCCTATAGCACTGAAGCTTTCTTT
CDR3: CASSRSYSTEAFF

size: many
D: NA
V: TRBV20-1
J: TRBJ1-1
DNA: TGCAGTGCTAGAGCGATCCGGGGGAGGGTCATGAACACTGAAGCTTTCTTT
CDR3: CSARAIRGRVMNTEAFF

size: many
D: TRBD2
V: TRBV7-2
J: TRBJ2-3
DNA: TGTGCCAGCAGACTAGCGGGAGGACGGGCAGATACGCAGTATTTT
CDR3: CASRLAGGRADTQYF

size: NA
D: TRBD2
V: TRBV7-2
J: TRBJ2-3
DNA: TGTGCCAGCAGCGTAGGGGCTAGCGGGAGCAGTCCAGATACGCAGTATTTT
CDR3: CASSVGASGSSPDTQYF

size: few
D: NA
V: TRBV18
J: TRBJ2-7
DNA: TGTGCCAGCTCACCTGGCGACTCCTATTACCTCGAGCAGTACTTC
CDR3: CASSPGDSYYLEQYF

size: NA
D: TRBD2
V: TRBV5-1
J: TRBJ2-1
DNA: TGCGCCAGCAGCCAAACTAGCGACTACAATGAGCAGTTCTTC
CDR3: CASSQTSDYNEQFF

size: many
D: TRBD1
V: TRBV19
J: TRBJ2-3
DNA: TGTGCCAGTACCCACCAAACCGGGACAGGGAGCCCAGATACGCAGTATTTT
CDR3: CASTHQTGTGSPDTQYF

size: many
D: NA
V: TRBV20-1
J: TRBJ2-1
DNA: TGCAGTGCTAGTAAAGGAGTGACCTACAATGAGCAGTTCTTC
CDR3: CSASKGVTYNEQFF

size: NA
D: TRBD1
V: TRBV20-1
J: TRBJ2-1
DNA: TGCAGTGCTAGAGACGAACAGGGGACATATTTGCATGAGCAGTTCTTC
CDR3: CSARDEQGTYLHEQFF

size: NA
D: NA
V: TRBV2
J: TRBJ2-7
DNA: TGTGCCAGCAGTCGGATTCCGGGAGCCCCAGGAGAGCAGTACTTC
CDR3: CASSRIPGAPGEQYF

size: many
D: NA
V: TRBV28
J: TRBJ1-2
DNA: TGTGCCAGCATAAGCGTAGCTAACTATGGCTACACCTTC
CDR3: CASISVANYGYTF